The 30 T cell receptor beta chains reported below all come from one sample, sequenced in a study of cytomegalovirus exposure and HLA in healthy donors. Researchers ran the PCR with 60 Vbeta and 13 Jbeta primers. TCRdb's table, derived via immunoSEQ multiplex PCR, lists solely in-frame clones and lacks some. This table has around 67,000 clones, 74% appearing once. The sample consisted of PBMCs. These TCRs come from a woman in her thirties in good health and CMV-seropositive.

CDR3 region: CASSQVGDRGYGYTF. In DNA, the CDR3 is TGCGCCAGCAGCCAAGTGGGGGACAGGGGATATGGCTACACCTTC. V is TRBV4-1 and J is TRBJ1-2; 10 nucleotides agree with TRBD1. Germline V CDR1 and CDR2: MGHRA, YSYEKL. The CDR3 has 15 residues. With V trimmed by 1 base and J by 5 bases, 4 bases remained unmatched.

DNA of the CDR3: TGCAGCGTTGAGATAGGTCCGGGGGAGACCCAGTACTTC. This gives the protein CSVEIGPGETQYF. The chain combines TRBV29-1 with TRBJ2-5; D is perhaps TRBD2 (5 bases). The CDR3 is 13 residues long. Per germline, CDR1 SQVTM and CDR2 ANQGSEA. Between the trimmed V and J ends, which lost 3 bases and 5 bases, there was a span of 13 bases.

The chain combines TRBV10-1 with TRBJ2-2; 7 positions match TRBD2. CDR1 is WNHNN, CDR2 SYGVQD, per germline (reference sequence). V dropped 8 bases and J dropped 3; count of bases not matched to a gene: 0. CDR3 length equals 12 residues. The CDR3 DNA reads TGCGCCAGCCGGGGGGACACCGGGGAGCTGTTTTTT. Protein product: CASRGDTGELFF.

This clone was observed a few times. Here the CDR3 reads CASRLYRVEEKLFF. The CDR3 nucleotides are TGTGCCAGCAGGCTTTACAGGGTTGAAGAAAAACTGTTTTTT. V is TRBV6-1 and J is TRBJ1-4; tentatively, D is TRBD1 (6 bases). V was trimmed by 6 bases and J by 8 bases, leaving 16 bases between them. Germline assignment: CDR1 MNHNS and CDR2 SASEGT. CDR3 length equals 14 residues.

The CDR3 here is CASSPDFSYEQYF. For the CDR3, the DNA is TGTGCCAGCAGTCCGGACTTCTCCTACGAGCAGTACTTC. The rearrangement uses TRBV7-2 and TRBJ2-7, with D perhaps TRBD2 (5 bases). The length of the CDR3 is 13 residues. The V gene lost 6 bases and the J gene lost 0 bases, with 9 bases spanning the gap. Germline V gives CDR1 SGHTA, CDR2 FQGNSA.

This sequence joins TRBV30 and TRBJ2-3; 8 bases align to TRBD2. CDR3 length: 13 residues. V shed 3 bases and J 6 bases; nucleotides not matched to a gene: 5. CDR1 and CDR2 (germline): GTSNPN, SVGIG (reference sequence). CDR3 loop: CAWRSSGADTQYF. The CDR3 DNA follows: TGTGCCTGGAGAAGTAGCGGGGCCGATACGCAGTATTTT.

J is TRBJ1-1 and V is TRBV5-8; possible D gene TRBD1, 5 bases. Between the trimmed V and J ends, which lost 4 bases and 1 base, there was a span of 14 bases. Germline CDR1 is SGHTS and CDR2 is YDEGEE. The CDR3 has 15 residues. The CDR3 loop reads CASSVERRGNTEAFF. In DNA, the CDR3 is TGTGCCAGCAGCGTGGAGCGTAGGGGGAACACTGAAGCTTTCTTT.

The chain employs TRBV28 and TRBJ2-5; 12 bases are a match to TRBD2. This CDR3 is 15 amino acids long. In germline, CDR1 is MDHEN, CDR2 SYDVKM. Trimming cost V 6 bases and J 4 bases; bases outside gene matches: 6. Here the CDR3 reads CASSLRLAGAETQYF. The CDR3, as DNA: TGTGCCAGCAGCCTACGACTAGCGGGAGCAGAGACCCAGTACTTC.

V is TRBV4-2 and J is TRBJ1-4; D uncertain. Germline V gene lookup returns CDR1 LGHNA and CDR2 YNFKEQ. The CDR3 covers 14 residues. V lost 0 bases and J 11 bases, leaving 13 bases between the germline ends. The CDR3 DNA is TGTGCCAGCAGCCAAGATTCCGTTGAGAGGAAACTGTTTTTT. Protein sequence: CASSQDSVERKLFF.

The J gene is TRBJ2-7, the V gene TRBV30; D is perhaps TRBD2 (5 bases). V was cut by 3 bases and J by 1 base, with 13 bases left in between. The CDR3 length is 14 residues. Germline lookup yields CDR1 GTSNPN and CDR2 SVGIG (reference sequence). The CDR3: CAWRLGGRSYEQYF. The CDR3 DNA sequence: TGTGCCTGGAGACTGGGCGGGCGATCCTACGAGCAGTACTTC.

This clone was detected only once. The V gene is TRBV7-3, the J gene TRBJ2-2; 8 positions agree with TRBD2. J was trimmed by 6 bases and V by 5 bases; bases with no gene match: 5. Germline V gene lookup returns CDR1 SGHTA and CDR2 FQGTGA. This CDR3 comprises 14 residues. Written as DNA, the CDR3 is TGTGCCAGCAGCCCAGGACTAGCTTCCGGGGAGCTGTTTTTT. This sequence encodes CASSPGLASGELFF.

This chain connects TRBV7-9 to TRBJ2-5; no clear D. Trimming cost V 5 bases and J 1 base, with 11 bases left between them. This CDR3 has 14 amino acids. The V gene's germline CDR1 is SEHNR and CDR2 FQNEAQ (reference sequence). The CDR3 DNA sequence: TGTGCCAGCAGCCCTTTAACCGGCCAAGAGACCCAGTACTTC. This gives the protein CASSPLTGQETQYF.

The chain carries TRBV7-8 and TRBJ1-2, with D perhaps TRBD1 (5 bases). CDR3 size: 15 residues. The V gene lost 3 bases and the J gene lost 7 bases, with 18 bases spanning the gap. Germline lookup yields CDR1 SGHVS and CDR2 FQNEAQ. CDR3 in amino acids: CASSLGGTPGIGYTF. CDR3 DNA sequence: TGTGCCAGCAGCTTGGGGGGGACCCCGGGAATTGGCTACACCTTC.

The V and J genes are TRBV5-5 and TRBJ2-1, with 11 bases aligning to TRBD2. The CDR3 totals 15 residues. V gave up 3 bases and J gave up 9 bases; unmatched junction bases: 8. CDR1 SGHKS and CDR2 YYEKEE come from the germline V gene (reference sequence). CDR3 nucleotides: TGTGCCAGCAGCTCCGGGACTAGCGGTTACGGTGAGCAGTTCTTC. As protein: CASSSGTSGYGEQFF.

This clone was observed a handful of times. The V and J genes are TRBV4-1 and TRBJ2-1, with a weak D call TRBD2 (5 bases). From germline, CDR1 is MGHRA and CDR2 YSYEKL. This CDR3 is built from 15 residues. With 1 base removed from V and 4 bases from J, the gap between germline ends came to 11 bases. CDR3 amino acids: CASSQGVSGYNEQFF. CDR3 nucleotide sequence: TGCGCCAGCAGCCAAGGGGTAAGCGGTTACAATGAGCAGTTCTTC.

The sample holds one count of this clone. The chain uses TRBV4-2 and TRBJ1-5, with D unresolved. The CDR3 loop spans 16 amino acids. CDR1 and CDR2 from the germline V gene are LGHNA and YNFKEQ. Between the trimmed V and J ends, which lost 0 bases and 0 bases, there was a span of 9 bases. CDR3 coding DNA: TGTGCCAGCAGCCAAGATGGAGATTATAGCAATCAGCCCCAGCATTTT. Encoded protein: CASSQDGDYSNQPQHF.

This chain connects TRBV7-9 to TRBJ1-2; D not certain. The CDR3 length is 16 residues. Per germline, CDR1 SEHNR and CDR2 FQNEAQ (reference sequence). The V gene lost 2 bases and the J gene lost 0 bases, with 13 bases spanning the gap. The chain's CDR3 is CASSLRGGQTNYGYTF. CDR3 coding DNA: TGTGCCAGCAGCTTAAGAGGCGGCCAGACTAACTATGGCTACACCTTC.

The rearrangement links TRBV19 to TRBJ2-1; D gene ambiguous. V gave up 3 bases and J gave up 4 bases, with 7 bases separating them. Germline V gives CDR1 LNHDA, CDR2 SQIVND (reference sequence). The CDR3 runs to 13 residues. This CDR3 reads CASSITGYNEQFF. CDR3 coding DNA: TGTGCCAGTAGTATCACTGGTTACAATGAGCAGTTCTTC.

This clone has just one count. The CDR3 nucleotides are TGTGCCTGGATAAGGTCAGGGAGCACAGATACGCAGTATTTT. It encodes CAWIRSGSTDTQYF. The chain has TRBV30 and TRBJ2-3; D may be TRBD1 (5 bases). Germline V gene lookup returns CDR1 GTSNPN and CDR2 SVGIG (reference sequence). The CDR3 runs to 14 residues. Trimming pared 4 bases from V and 0 bases from J, leaving 11 bases between.

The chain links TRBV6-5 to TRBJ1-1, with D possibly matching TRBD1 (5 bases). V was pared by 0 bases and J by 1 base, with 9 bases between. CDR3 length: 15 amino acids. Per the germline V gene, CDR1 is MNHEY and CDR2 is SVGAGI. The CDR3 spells CASSYSRGKNTEAFF. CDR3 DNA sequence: TGTGCCAGCAGTTACTCTAGGGGAAAGAACACTGAAGCTTTCTTT.

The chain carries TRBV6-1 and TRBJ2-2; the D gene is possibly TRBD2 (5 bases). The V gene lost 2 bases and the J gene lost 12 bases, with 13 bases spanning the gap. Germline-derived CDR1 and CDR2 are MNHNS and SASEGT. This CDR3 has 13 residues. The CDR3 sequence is CASSELSREQLFF. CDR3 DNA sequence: TGTGCCAGCAGTGAATTATCTAGGGAGCAGCTGTTTTTT.

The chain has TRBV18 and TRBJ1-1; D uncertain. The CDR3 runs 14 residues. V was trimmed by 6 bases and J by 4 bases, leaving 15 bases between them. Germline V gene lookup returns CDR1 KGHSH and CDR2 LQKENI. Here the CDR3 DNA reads TGTGCCAGCTCCCGAACTCGGGAATCCACTGAAGCTTTCTTT. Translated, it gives CASSRTRESTEAFF. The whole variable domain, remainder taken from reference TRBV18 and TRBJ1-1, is NAGVMQNPRHLVRRRGQEARLRCSPMKGHSHVYWYRQLPEEGLKFMVYLQKENIIDESGMPKERFSAEFPKEGPSILRIQQVVRGDSAAYFCASSRTRESTEAFFGQGTRLTVV.

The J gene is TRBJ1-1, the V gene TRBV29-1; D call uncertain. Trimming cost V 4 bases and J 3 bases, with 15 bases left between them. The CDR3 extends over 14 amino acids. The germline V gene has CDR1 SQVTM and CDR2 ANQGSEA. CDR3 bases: TGCAGCGTTGTTAAATATCGGGAGCACACTGAAGCTTTCTTT. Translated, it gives CSVVKYREHTEAFF.

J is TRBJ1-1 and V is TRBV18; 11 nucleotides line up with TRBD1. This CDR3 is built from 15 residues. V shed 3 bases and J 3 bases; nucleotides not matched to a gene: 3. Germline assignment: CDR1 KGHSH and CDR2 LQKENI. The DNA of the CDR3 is TGTGCCAGCTCACCGGGGACAGGGGGGGACACTGAAGCTTTCTTT. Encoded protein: CASSPGTGGDTEAFF.

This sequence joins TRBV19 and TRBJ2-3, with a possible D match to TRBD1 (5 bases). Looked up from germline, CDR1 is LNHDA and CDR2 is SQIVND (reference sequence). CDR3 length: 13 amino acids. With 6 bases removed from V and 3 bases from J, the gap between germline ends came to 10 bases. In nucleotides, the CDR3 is TGTGCCAGTAGGGCGGCAGGGACAGATACGCAGTATTTT. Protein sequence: CASRAAGTDTQYF.

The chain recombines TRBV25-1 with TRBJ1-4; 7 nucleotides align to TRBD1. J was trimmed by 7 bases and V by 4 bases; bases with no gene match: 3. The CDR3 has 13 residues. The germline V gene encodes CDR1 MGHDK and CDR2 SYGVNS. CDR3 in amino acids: CASSVTGSEKLFF. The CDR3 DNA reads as TGTGCCAGCAGTGTGACAGGGAGTGAAAAACTGTTTTTT.

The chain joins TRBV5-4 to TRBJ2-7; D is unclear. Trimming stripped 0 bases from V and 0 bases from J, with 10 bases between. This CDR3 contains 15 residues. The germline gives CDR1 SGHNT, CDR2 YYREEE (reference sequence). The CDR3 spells CASSLGGLSSYEQYF. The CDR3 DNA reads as TGTGCCAGCAGCTTGGGAGGTCTTAGCTCCTACGAGCAGTACTTC.

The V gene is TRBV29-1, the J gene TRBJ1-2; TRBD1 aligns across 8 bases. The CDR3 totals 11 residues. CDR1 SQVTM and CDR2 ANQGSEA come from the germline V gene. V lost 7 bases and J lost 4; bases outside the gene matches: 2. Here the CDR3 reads CSGQGAYGYTF. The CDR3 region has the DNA TGCAGCGGCCAGGGGGCCTATGGCTACACCTTC.

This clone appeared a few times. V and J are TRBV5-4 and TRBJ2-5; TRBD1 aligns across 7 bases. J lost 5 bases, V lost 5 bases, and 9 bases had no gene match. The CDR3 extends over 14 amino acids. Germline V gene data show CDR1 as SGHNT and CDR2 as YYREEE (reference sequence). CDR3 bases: TGTGCCAGCAGTTCCTACAGGGGTTTGGAGACCCAGTACTTC. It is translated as CASSSYRGLETQYF.

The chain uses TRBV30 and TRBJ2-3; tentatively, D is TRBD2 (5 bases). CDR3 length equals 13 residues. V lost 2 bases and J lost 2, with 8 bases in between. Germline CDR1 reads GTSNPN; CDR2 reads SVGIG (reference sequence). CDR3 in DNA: TGTGCCTGGAGTAGCGGTCCCACAGATACGCAGTATTTT. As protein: CAWSSGPTDTQYF.